Sequencing of this T cell receptor (beta chain) was carried out in a study of control samples from healthy donors and cancer patients. The data were produced by immunoSEQ multiplex PCR, yet TCRdb's version contains in-frame clones alone and is incomplete. The table lists 100,000 to 150,000 clones, over 80% of them singletons. This CDR3 is 13 amino acids long. Germline-derived CDR1 and CDR2 are KGHDR and SFDVKD. Trimming left V 3 bases short and J 6 bases short, with 9 bases between. The chain employs TRBV24-1 and TRBJ2-3; D is unresolved. The sequenced sample was PBMCs. This clonotype was obtained from a man at least 80 years old with head and neck cancer. The CDR3 loop is CATSDPFGDTQYF. CDR3 bases: TGTGCCACCAGTGATCCGTTTGGCGATACGCAGTATTTT.